Here is one T cell receptor (beta chain) with its context. Trimming left V 4 bases short and J 6 bases short, with 13 bases between. Germline V CDR1 and CDR2: MNHEY, SVGAGI. The CDR3 runs to 13 residues. The data were produced by immunoSEQ multiplex PCR, yet TCRdb's version contains in-frame clones alone and is incomplete. The data show approximately 140,000 clones, approximately 84% seen once. These data are taken from a study of blood T cell repertoires in COVID-19. For the study at large: COVID-19 samples collected from the United States, Italy and Spain covered acute and convalescent phases. T cells, B-cell-depleted T cells, or PBMCs provided the cDNA or gDNA that served as material.

Sequencing was carried out using peripheral blood. The clonotype was recovered from a man aged 55 to 70 with acute or convalescent COVID-19. This chain links TRBV6-5 with TRBJ2-7; D gene uncertain. CDR3 sequence: CASSFMVPGEQYF. The CDR3 DNA sequence: TGTGCCAGCAGTTTCATGGTTCCGGGCGAGCAGTACTTC.